The 31 T cell receptor beta chains reported below all come from one sample, sequenced in a study of blood T cell repertoires in COVID-19. Repertoires were generated with immunoSEQ multiplex PCR, while TCRdb's copy carries only in-frame clones and drops some. This table holds 200,000 to 300,000 clones, just under 85% found once. Sequencing used peripheral blood. The receptors shown here come from a man in his fifties with acute or convalescent COVID-19.

This chain uses TRBV11-1 with TRBJ1-2, with D possibly being TRBD1 (5 bases). Germline CDR1 reads SGHAT; CDR2 reads FQDESV (reference sequence). The CDR3 contains 13 residues. Trimming cost V 1 base and J 4 bases, with 7 bases left between them. CDR3 protein: CASSLVDSYGYTF. As DNA, the CDR3 is TGTGCCAGCAGCTTAGTCGACAGCTATGGCTACACCTTC.

J is TRBJ1-6 and V is TRBV18; the match to TRBD1 covers 7 bases. The germline V gene has CDR1 KGHSH and CDR2 LQKENI. With 4 bases clipped from V and 4 bases from J, the junction kept 4 bases outside the gene matches. The CDR3 totals 15 residues. CDR3: CASSLRDSYNSPLHF. CDR3 DNA sequence: TGTGCCAGCTCACTCAGGGACAGTTATAATTCACCCCTCCACTTT. The variable domain in full, completed from reference TRBV18 and TRBJ1-6, reads NAGVMQNPRHLVRRRGQEARLRCSPMKGHSHVYWYRQLPEEGLKFMVYLQKENIIDESGMPKERFSAEFPKEGPSILRIQQVVRGDSAAYFCASSLRDSYNSPLHFGNGTRLTVT.

The rearrangement uses TRBV3-1 (or the pseudogene TRBV3-2) and TRBJ2-1; TRBD2 matches 10 bases. The V gene end was trimmed by 0 bases and the J gene end by 8 bases; junction bases not matched to a gene: 4. Looked up from germline, CDR1 is LGHDT and CDR2 is YNNKEL (reference sequence). This CDR3 has 15 residues. CDR3 residues: CASSQDRAGGYEQFF. In DNA, the CDR3 is TGTGCCAGCAGCCAAGATAGAGCGGGAGGGTATGAGCAGTTCTTC.

The chain employs TRBV6-5 and TRBJ2-7, with TRBD1 matching over 7 bases. The CDR3 length is 15 residues. CDR1 and CDR2 (germline): MNHEY, SVGAGI. V shed 2 bases, J shed 4 bases, and the junction held 8 bases outside the gene matches. CDR3 DNA: TGTGCCAGCAGTTACGAGGGTGCCAGGGGGTACGAGCAGTACTTC. Translation: CASSYEGARGYEQYF.

This chain joins TRBV5-1 and TRBJ2-7, with 11 nucleotides matching TRBD1. The germline V gene encodes CDR1 SGHRS and CDR2 YFSETQ. This CDR3 region has 13 residues. V dropped 3 bases and J dropped 5; count of bases not matched to a gene: 1. CDR3 nucleotides: TGCGCCAGCAGCTGGGACAGGGGGAACGAGCAGTACTTC. This gives the protein CASSWDRGNEQYF.

The rearrangement links TRBV4-1 to TRBJ2-5; 10 bases match TRBD1. Germline-derived CDR1 and CDR2 are MGHRA and YSYEKL. The V segment lost 4 bases and the J segment 2 bases; nucleotides outside the gene matches: 4. CDR3 length: 15 residues. DNA for the CDR3: TGCGCCAGCAGCCGACAGGGGGCGGTACAAGAGACCCAGTACTTC. Its translation: CASSRQGAVQETQYF.

The chain has TRBV6-5 and TRBJ2-6, with D maybe TRBD1 (6 bases). The CDR3 sequence is 15 residues long. In germline, CDR1 is MNHEY, CDR2 SVGAGI. V was clipped by 7 bases and J by 0 bases, with 10 bases between them. The CDR3 protein is CASIQGSSGANVLTF. In DNA, the CDR3 is TGTGCCAGCATCCAGGGGAGCTCTGGGGCCAACGTCCTGACTTTC.

The chain recombines TRBV5-6 with TRBJ1-2; D remains ambiguous. V was pared by 4 bases and J by 7 bases, with 23 bases between. Germline V gene sequence: CDR1 SGHDT, CDR2 YYEEEE. CDR3 length: 16 residues. The CDR3 DNA reads as TGTGCCAGCAGCGCATCTAGGCATCCCGGGAGGTTTGGCTACACCTTC. It yields the protein CASSASRHPGRFGYTF.

This clone was recorded a few times. The chain's CDR3 is CARSLQRTGDNQPQHF. The CDR3 coding sequence is TGTGCCAGAAGCCTACAACGAACAGGGGACAATCAGCCCCAGCATTTT. The chain combines TRBV5-3 with TRBJ1-5; TRBD1 agrees at 7 bases. TRBV5-3 qualifies as an ORF whose function is uncertain. With 4 bases clipped from V and 3 bases from J, the junction kept 10 bases outside the gene matches. The CDR3 runs to 16 residues.

The chain joins TRBV11-2 to TRBJ2-7; D may be TRBD2 (6 bases). The germline V gene encodes CDR1 SGHAT and CDR2 FQNNGV. CDR3 length: 14 amino acids. With 4 bases removed from V and 2 bases from J, the gap between germline ends came to 12 bases. CDR3 bases: TGTGCCAGCAGCTGGACTACCTCGACCTACGAGCAGTACTTC. It encodes CASSWTTSTYEQYF.

The CDR3 coding sequence is TGTGCCAGTAGTATAGAGGATGGGGGCATTGACTATGGCTACACCTTC. As protein: CASSIEDGGIDYGYTF. The chain links TRBV19 to TRBJ1-2; D may be TRBD1 (6 bases). The CDR3 has 16 residues. V was cut by 0 bases and J by 3 bases, with 14 bases left in between. Per germline, CDR1 LNHDA and CDR2 SQIVND (reference sequence). The complete variable domain, with remaining parts taken from reference TRBV19 and TRBJ1-2, reads DGGITQSPKYLFRKEGQNVTLSCEQNLNHDAMYWYRQDPGQGLRLIYYSQIVNDFQKGDIAEGYSVSREKKESFPLTVTSAQKNPTAFYLCASSIEDGGIDYGYTFGSGTRLTVV.

The chain recombines TRBV7-3 with TRBJ2-3, with 7 bases that match TRBD1. CDR1 is SGHTA and CDR2 is FQGTGA in the germline V gene. The V gene end was trimmed by 5 bases and the J gene end by 1 base; junction bases not matched to a gene: 6. The CDR3 has 15 amino acids. CDR3 region: CASSRDRVGTDTQYF. CDR3 in DNA: TGTGCCAGCAGCCGTGACAGGGTCGGCACAGATACGCAGTATTTT.

The chain uses TRBV7-9 and TRBJ1-2; D unresolved. From germline, CDR1 is SEHNR and CDR2 FQNEAQ (reference sequence). CDR3 length: 13 amino acids. V was shortened by 1 base and J by 3 bases, with 6 bases between the two germline ends. CDR3 protein: CASSLGAYYGYTF. In DNA, the CDR3 is TGTGCCAGCAGCTTAGGGGCCTACTATGGCTACACCTTC.

This chain connects TRBV30 to TRBJ2-7, with 10 nucleotides matching TRBD1. The CDR3 is 14 amino acids. The V gene end was trimmed by 3 bases and the J gene end by 6 bases; junction bases not matched to a gene: 8. Germline V gene data show CDR1 as GTSNPN and CDR2 as SVGIG (reference sequence). The CDR3 is CAWSAGTGVGEQYF. CDR3 in DNA: TGTGCCTGGAGCGCCGGGACAGGGGTGGGCGAGCAGTACTTC.

J is TRBJ2-1 and V is TRBV28; 11 bases map to TRBD2. V lost 5 bases and J lost 8; bases outside the gene matches: 17. Germline loops: CDR1 MDHEN, CDR2 SYDVKM. The CDR3 runs to 18 residues. The CDR3 DNA reads as TGTGCCAGCAGTCTCGGCCGAACCGGACTAGCGGGTGAGGATGAGCAGTTCTTC. This encodes CASSLGRTGLAGEDEQFF.

This clone was detected a few times. The chain carries TRBV5-1 and TRBJ2-1, with 9 nucleotides matching TRBD2. The V gene's germline CDR1 is SGHRS and CDR2 YFSETQ. CDR3 length equals 15 residues. The V segment lost 3 bases and the J segment 0 bases; nucleotides outside the gene matches: 1. CDR3 amino acids: CASSYSGSSYNEQFF. Written as DNA, the CDR3 is TGCGCCAGCAGCTATAGCGGGAGCTCCTACAATGAGCAGTTCTTC. Based on the CDR3 plus reference TRBV5-1 and TRBJ2-1, the full variable domain is KAGVTQTPRYLIKTRGQQVTLSCSPISGHRSVSWYQQTPGQGLQFLFEYFSETQRNKGNFPGRFSGRQFSNSRSEMNVSTLELGDSALYLCASSYSGSSYNEQFFGPGTRLTVL.

The chain joins TRBV28 to TRBJ1-5; TRBD1 might be the D (6 bases). The germline V and J ends were trimmed by 7 bases and 0 bases, with 16 bases remaining between them. This CDR3 has 16 amino acids. From germline, CDR1 is MDHEN and CDR2 SYDVKM. The DNA of the CDR3 is TGTGCCAGCACCAGCCTCGGACAGTATAGCAATCAGCCCCAGCATTTT. It translates to CASTSLGQYSNQPQHF.

The V gene is TRBV11-2, the J gene TRBJ1-2; D perhaps matches TRBD1 (6 bases). This CDR3 has 13 amino acids. The ends were cut back, 10 bases at V and 1 base at J, with 13 bases in the middle. Germline assignment: CDR1 SGHAT and CDR2 FQNNGV. The CDR3 spells CATTQGLNYGYTF. For the CDR3, the DNA is TGTGCCACCACACAGGGTCTTAACTATGGCTACACCTTC.

In this sample, this clone turned up once. V and J are TRBV10-3 and TRBJ2-5, with 10 bases matching TRBD1. V dropped 10 bases and J dropped 5; count of bases not matched to a gene: 7. Germline CDR1 ENHRY, CDR2 SYGVKD. This CDR3 comprises 13 residues. CDR3 loop: CATVDRGRETQYF. The CDR3 coding sequence is TGTGCCACAGTTGACAGGGGGCGGGAGACCCAGTACTTC.

The chain employs TRBV5-4 and TRBJ1-6; 9 nucleotides agree with TRBD1. V gave up 7 bases and J gave up 0 bases; unmatched junction bases: 8. The CDR3 consists of 17 residues. CDR1 is SGHNT, CDR2 YYREEE, per germline (reference sequence). As DNA, the CDR3 is TGTGCCAGCTCGCCCGGGACAGGGAGCTCCTATAATTCACCCCTCCACTTT. It encodes CASSPGTGSSYNSPLHF.

The chain is built from TRBV2 and TRBJ1-6, with D maybe TRBD1 (6 bases). The CDR3 sequence is 14 residues long. Germline CDR1 reads SNHLY; CDR2 reads FYNNEI. The germline V and J ends were trimmed by 9 bases and 7 bases, with 16 bases remaining between them. In DNA form, the CDR3 reads TGTGCCAGTTTTCCGGACAGCCGAAATTCACCCCTCCACTTT. This sequence encodes CASFPDSRNSPLHF.

This clone appeared a few times. The CDR3 DNA is TGTGCCAGCAGTTTTAGGGGGTTAAGAAACACTGAAGCTTTCTTT. Translating it yields CASSFRGLRNTEAFF. The chain employs TRBV6-5 and TRBJ1-1; possible D gene TRBD1, 6 bases. The CDR3 has 15 amino acids. CDR1 is MNHEY, CDR2 SVGAGI, per germline. V was cut by 4 bases and J by 2 bases, with 14 bases left in between.

The V call is TRBV4-1, the J call TRBJ2-7; 8 bases map to TRBD2. Unmatched junction bases numbered 5, after V lost 3 bases and J lost 1 base. CDR1 is MGHRA, CDR2 YSYEKL, per germline. The length of the CDR3 is 15 residues. The CDR3 sequence is CASSQGTSESYEQYF. In DNA, the CDR3 is TGCGCCAGCAGCCAGGGGACTAGTGAATCCTACGAGCAGTACTTC.

The chain carries TRBV9 and TRBJ2-2, with D unresolved. There are 15 residues in the CDR3. Germline CDR1 reads SGDLS; CDR2 reads YYNGEE. Trimming took 1 base from V and 2 from J, leaving 9 bases between them. The CDR3 is CASSVYTANTGELFF. In nucleotides, the CDR3 is TGTGCCAGCAGCGTATACACAGCTAACACCGGGGAGCTGTTTTTT.

The chain joins TRBV19 to TRBJ2-3, with unresolved D. From germline, CDR1 is LNHDA and CDR2 SQIVND (reference sequence). The CDR3 loop spans 13 amino acids. V lost 5 bases and J lost 2, with 8 bases in between. The CDR3 DNA reads TGTGCCAGTAGTGACGACTTCACAGATACGCAGTATTTT. Its protein product is CASSDDFTDTQYF.

The rearrangement links TRBV27 to TRBJ1-2; 7 nucleotides agree with TRBD1. V lost 6 bases, J lost 8 bases, and 12 bases stayed unmatched. Germline V gene lookup returns CDR1 MNHEY and CDR2 SMNVEV (reference sequence). This CDR3 is built from 14 residues. The CDR3 loop is CASSTSGGMIGYTF. The CDR3, as DNA: TGTGCCAGCAGCACATCAGGGGGTATGATAGGCTACACCTTC.

The CDR3: CASSEGTGTYEQYF. DNA for the CDR3: TGCGCCAGCAGTGAAGGGACAGGAACCTACGAGCAGTACTTC. V usage is TRBV10-1 and J usage is TRBJ2-7, with TRBD1 matching 8 bases. The CDR3 is 14 amino acids. Germline values: CDR1 WNHNN, CDR2 SYGVQD (reference sequence). V lost 3 bases to trimming and J lost 2 bases; unmatched junction nucleotides: 3.

The V call is TRBV12-5, the J call TRBJ1-3; no reliable D call. This CDR3 region has 14 residues. Trimming cost V 1 base and J 8 bases, with 12 bases left between them. The germline CDR1 and CDR2 sequences are LGHNT and FRNRAP. The CDR3 spells CASGLGAAGDTIYF. Written as DNA, the CDR3 is TGTGCTAGTGGTTTGGGGGCTGCCGGCGACACCATATATTTT.

This chain joins TRBV7-2 and TRBJ2-2, with D uncertain. V was shortened by 3 bases and J by 6 bases, with 14 bases between the two germline ends. Germline assignment: CDR1 SGHTA and CDR2 FQGNSA. The CDR3 sequence is 15 residues long. CDR3 sequence reads: CASSFMTIMAGELFF. In DNA form, the CDR3 reads TGTGCCAGCAGCTTTATGACAATCATGGCCGGGGAGCTGTTTTTT.

The chain has TRBV5-5 and TRBJ2-7, with 8 bases matching TRBD1. Germline CDR1 SGHKS, CDR2 YYEKEE (reference sequence). With V trimmed by 4 bases and J by 2 bases, 17 bases remained unmatched. The CDR3 spans 18 residues. The CDR3 nucleotides are TGTGCCAGCAGCCGGGATGGAGCTTTGGCAGGGGGCGCCTACGAGCAGTACTTC. Encoded protein: CASSRDGALAGGAYEQYF.

V and J are TRBV11-3 and TRBJ1-1, with D possibly being TRBD1 (6 bases). Germline values: CDR1 SGHNT, CDR2 YENEEA. CDR3 size: 15 residues. Trimming removed 5 bases at V and 1 base at J, with 14 bases between. The CDR3 bases are TGTGCCAGCAGCCCAACAGGGACGGCGAACACTGAAGCTTTCTTT. Residues: CASSPTGTANTEAFF.